These T cell receptor beta chains were read from a single sample in a study of cytomegalovirus exposure and HLA in healthy donors. Produced via immunoSEQ multiplex PCR; TCRdb's table is partial and in-frame only. The sample gives 140,000 to 150,000 clones, roughly three quarters of which show up once; roughly 4.7% is in the top ten. Sequencing input: PBMCs. The receptors derive from a man between 60 and 75 years old in good health and CMV-seronegative. Both conserved end residues are part of each CDR3. The order of the fields is V gene, clone size, D gene, J gene, CDR3 protein, CDR3 DNA. A D gene is named only where the DNA matches it firmly. Rows may omit the clone size; those that give it use once, few, many or a size class.

v_gene: TRBV6-6
abundance: -
d_gene: TRBD1
j_gene: TRBJ1-1
CDR3aa: CASMGQENTEAFF
CDR3nt: TGTGCCAGCATGGGACAGGAGAACACTGAAGCTTTCTTT

v_gene: TRBV28
abundance: -
d_gene: -
j_gene: TRBJ1-2
CDR3aa: CASRDGTRTYYGYTF
CDR3nt: TGTGCCAGCAGAGACGGGACAAGAACATACTATGGCTACACCTTC

v_gene: TRBV19
abundance: -
d_gene: TRBD1
j_gene: TRBJ2-1
CDR3aa: CASSIANRDRGYNEQFF
CDR3nt: TGTGCCAGTAGTATCGCGAACCGGGACAGGGGTTACAATGAGCAGTTCTTC

v_gene: TRBV2
abundance: few
d_gene: TRBD1
j_gene: TRBJ2-2
CDR3aa: CASKKSRDRGTGELFF
CDR3nt: TGTGCCAGCAAAAAGTCCCGGGACAGGGGCACCGGGGAGCTGTTTTTT

v_gene: TRBV29-1
abundance: -
d_gene: TRBD2
j_gene: TRBJ2-1
CDR3aa: CSVEGLASGSQYEQFF
CDR3nt: TGCAGCGTTGAAGGGCTGGCTAGCGGGAGTCAATATGAGCAGTTCTTC

v_gene: TRBV29-1
abundance: -
d_gene: TRBD2
j_gene: TRBJ2-2
CDR3aa: CSVGLAGVLSNTGELFF
CDR3nt: TGCAGCGTTGGACTAGCGGGAGTTCTGTCGAACACCGGGGAGCTGTTTTTT

v_gene: TRBV30
abundance: -
d_gene: TRBD1
j_gene: TRBJ1-1
CDR3aa: CAWSELTGGEAFF
CDR3nt: TGTGCCTGGAGTGAATTAACAGGGGGTGAAGCTTTCTTT

v_gene: TRBV27
abundance: -
d_gene: TRBD2
j_gene: TRBJ2-5
CDR3aa: CASSFGGRSQETQYF
CDR3nt: TGTGCCAGCAGTTTTGGCGGGAGATCACAAGAGACCCAGTACTTC

v_gene: TRBV28
abundance: -
d_gene: TRBD1
j_gene: TRBJ2-6
CDR3aa: CASSGQVNSGANVLTF
CDR3nt: TGTGCCAGCAGCGGACAGGTTAACTCTGGGGCCAACGTCCTGACTTTC

v_gene: TRBV7-3
abundance: few
d_gene: -
j_gene: TRBJ2-6
CDR3aa: CASSFSVISSGANVLTF
CDR3nt: TGTGCCAGCAGCTTCAGCGTGATTAGCTCTGGGGCCAACGTCCTGACTTTC

v_gene: TRBV15
abundance: -
d_gene: -
j_gene: TRBJ2-1
CDR3aa: CATSRDSGENNEQFF
CDR3nt: TGTGCCACCAGCAGAGATAGTGGAGAGAACAATGAGCAGTTCTTC

v_gene: TRBV19
abundance: -
d_gene: TRBD2
j_gene: TRBJ2-3
CDR3aa: CASSIELAGLLLSTDTQYF
CDR3nt: TGTGCCAGTAGTATTGAACTAGCGGGCCTTCTCCTCAGCACAGATACGCAGTATTTT

v_gene: TRBV4-1
abundance: -
d_gene: TRBD1
j_gene: TRBJ1-3
CDR3aa: CASSQVTGEAGNTIYF
CDR3nt: TGCGCCAGCAGCCAAGTAACAGGGGAGGCTGGAAACACCATATATTTT

v_gene: TRBV11-2
abundance: -
d_gene: -
j_gene: TRBJ1-4
CDR3aa: CASSAGRGANEKLFF
CDR3nt: TGTGCCAGCAGCGCAGGGCGCGGGGCTAATGAAAAACTGTTTTTT

v_gene: TRBV9
abundance: -
d_gene: -
j_gene: TRBJ2-1
CDR3aa: CASSVELQGPFF
CDR3nt: TGTGCCAGCAGCGTAGAGTTACAGGGCCCGTTCTTC

v_gene: TRBV19
abundance: -
d_gene: TRBD2
j_gene: TRBJ2-5
CDR3aa: CASSITGGREETQYF
CDR3nt: TGTGCCAGTAGTATAACGGGCGGGAGGGAAGAGACCCAGTACTTC

v_gene: TRBV7-9
abundance: -
d_gene: -
j_gene: TRBJ2-2
CDR3aa: CSSSLLTGEAGSNTGELFF
CDR3nt: TGTTCCAGCAGCTTATTAACCGGGGAAGCGGGCTCGAACACCGGGGAGCTGTTTTTT

v_gene: TRBV10-3
abundance: -
d_gene: TRBD1
j_gene: TRBJ2-7
CDR3aa: CASPPGQGIYEQYF
CDR3nt: TGTGCCAGCCCCCCCGGACAGGGTATCTACGAGCAGTACTTC

v_gene: TRBV18
abundance: -
d_gene: -
j_gene: TRBJ2-6
CDR3aa: CASSPPIQGNSGANVLTF
CDR3nt: TGTGCCAGCTCACCACCGATCCAGGGGAACTCTGGGGCCAACGTCCTGACTTTC

v_gene: TRBV29-1
abundance: -
d_gene: -
j_gene: TRBJ2-1
CDR3aa: CSVGPYNEQFF
CDR3nt: TGCAGCGTTGGGCCCTACAATGAGCAGTTCTTC

v_gene: TRBV9
abundance: few
d_gene: TRBD2
j_gene: TRBJ2-1
CDR3aa: CASSALAGDSYNEQFF
CDR3nt: TGTGCCAGCAGCGCCTTAGCGGGAGATTCCTACAATGAGCAGTTCTTC

v_gene: TRBV14
abundance: -
d_gene: -
j_gene: TRBJ1-3
CDR3aa: CASSQGAHGNTIYF
CDR3nt: TGTGCCAGCAGCCAGGGGGCCCATGGAAACACCATATATTTT

v_gene: TRBV7-7
abundance: -
d_gene: TRBD1
j_gene: TRBJ2-7
CDR3aa: CASSPGTGRTYEQYF
CDR3nt: TGTGCCAGCAGCCCCGGGACAGGGAGGACCTACGAGCAGTACTTC

v_gene: TRBV5-4
abundance: -
d_gene: TRBD2
j_gene: TRBJ2-7
CDR3aa: CAWALAGGVEQYF
CDR3nt: TGTGCCTGGGCCCTAGCGGGAGGTGTCGAGCAGTACTTC

v_gene: TRBV6-5
abundance: -
d_gene: -
j_gene: TRBJ2-1
CDR3aa: CASSYRGWEQFF
CDR3nt: TGTGCCAGCAGTTACCGGGGATGGGAGCAGTTCTTC

v_gene: TRBV7-8
abundance: -
d_gene: TRBD1
j_gene: TRBJ1-5
CDR3aa: CASSSLPDRHQPQHF
CDR3nt: TGTGCCAGCAGCTCCCTCCCGGACAGGCATCAGCCCCAGCATTTT

v_gene: TRBV18
abundance: few
d_gene: TRBD1
j_gene: TRBJ2-7
CDR3aa: CASSPSGTGWVHEQYF
CDR3nt: TGTGCCAGCTCACCGTCCGGGACAGGGTGGGTCCACGAGCAGTACTTC

v_gene: TRBV10-3
abundance: -
d_gene: TRBD1
j_gene: TRBJ1-1
CDR3aa: CAISDGDRVNTEAFF
CDR3nt: TGTGCCATCAGTGACGGGGACAGGGTGAACACTGAAGCTTTCTTT

v_gene: TRBV28
abundance: -
d_gene: TRBD1
j_gene: TRBJ2-1
CDR3aa: CASSLLDRDNEQFF
CDR3nt: TGTGCCAGCAGTTTACTGGACAGGGACAATGAGCAGTTCTTC

v_gene: TRBV28
abundance: -
d_gene: TRBD2
j_gene: TRBJ2-7
CDR3aa: CASSLTSGYSYEQYF
CDR3nt: TGTGCCAGCAGTTTGACTAGCGGGTATTCCTACGAGCAGTACTTC

v_gene: TRBV18
abundance: -
d_gene: -
j_gene: TRBJ2-5
CDR3aa: CASSPSDSKETQYF
CDR3nt: TGTGCCAGCTCACCATCGGACAGTAAAGAGACCCAGTACTTC

v_gene: TRBV5-6
abundance: -
d_gene: TRBD2
j_gene: TRBJ2-7
CDR3aa: CASSPGAGGLREQYF
CDR3nt: TGTGCCAGCAGCCCTGGAGCGGGAGGGCTACGGGAGCAGTACTTC

v_gene: TRBV11-3
abundance: -
d_gene: -
j_gene: TRBJ2-1
CDR3aa: CASSLDGVASNEQFF
CDR3nt: TGTGCCAGCAGCTTAGACGGGGTAGCGAGTAATGAGCAGTTCTTC

v_gene: TRBV6-5
abundance: few
d_gene: TRBD2
j_gene: TRBJ2-7
CDR3aa: CASSYSQAGGGEQYF
CDR3nt: TGTGCCAGCAGTTACTCGCAAGCGGGAGGAGGCGAGCAGTACTTC

v_gene: TRBV19
abundance: -
d_gene: TRBD2
j_gene: TRBJ2-4
CDR3aa: CASSMGGSGTRVKVQYF
CDR3nt: TGTGCCAGTAGTATGGGAGGGTCCGGGACTAGGGTGAAAGTTCAGTACTTC

v_gene: TRBV10-3
abundance: -
d_gene: -
j_gene: TRBJ2-7
CDR3aa: CAIIHRVSYEQYF
CDR3nt: TGTGCCATCATTCACAGGGTCTCCTACGAGCAGTACTTC

v_gene: TRBV19
abundance: -
d_gene: TRBD1
j_gene: TRBJ1-1
CDR3aa: CASMQGGTEAFF
CDR3nt: TGTGCCAGTATGCAGGGGGGCACTGAAGCTTTCTTT

v_gene: TRBV30
abundance: few
d_gene: TRBD1
j_gene: TRBJ1-1
CDR3aa: CASWTGGIAEAFF
CDR3nt: TGTGCCTCCTGGACAGGGGGCATCGCTGAAGCTTTCTTT

v_gene: TRBV30
abundance: -
d_gene: -
j_gene: TRBJ1-1
CDR3aa: CALQGVTEAFF
CDR3nt: TGTGCCCTTCAGGGCGTGACTGAAGCTTTCTTT

v_gene: TRBV29-1
abundance: -
d_gene: TRBD2
j_gene: TRBJ2-3
CDR3aa: CSVGGRATDTQYF
CDR3nt: TGCAGCGTTGGTGGGAGGGCCACAGATACGCAGTATTTT

v_gene: TRBV5-5
abundance: few
d_gene: -
j_gene: TRBJ2-7
CDR3aa: CASSSLYSYEQYF
CDR3nt: TGTGCCAGCAGCTCCCTTTACTCCTACGAGCAGTACTTC

v_gene: TRBV5-6
abundance: -
d_gene: TRBD2
j_gene: TRBJ2-7
CDR3aa: CASSHSGTSRSEQYF
CDR3nt: TGTGCCAGCAGCCACTCTGGGACTAGCAGAAGCGAGCAGTACTTC

v_gene: TRBV19
abundance: -
d_gene: -
j_gene: TRBJ1-5
CDR3aa: CASSMRGNQPQHF
CDR3nt: TGTGCCAGTAGTATGAGAGGGAATCAGCCCCAGCATTTT

v_gene: TRBV7-6
abundance: -
d_gene: -
j_gene: TRBJ1-2
CDR3aa: CASSFPGSYGYTF
CDR3nt: TGTGCCAGCAGCTTCCCAGGGTCCTATGGCTACACCTTC

v_gene: TRBV5-1
abundance: few
d_gene: TRBD2
j_gene: TRBJ2-6
CDR3aa: CASSSPGREKGGANVLTF
CDR3nt: TGCGCCAGCAGCTCCCCGGGGCGGGAGAAGGGTGGGGCCAACGTCCTGACTTTC